This T cell receptor (beta chain) was sequenced during a study of T cell repertoires in cytomegalovirus infection. Study results and limitations: Clonotypes of TCR beta that were HLA-C-restricted and CMV-specific dominated the ex vivo response.

The ends lost 4 bases at V and 4 bases at J; junction bases unmatched: 13. From germline, CDR1 is SGHTA and CDR2 FQGNSA. The length of the CDR3 is 17 residues. Worth noting for this clonotype: Its antigen remains unknown.

TCRdb called the reads again in MiXCR, with one record for every CDR3 protein. The table lists 230,000 or so distinct CDR3 sequences, 38% of them singletons. This chain links TRBV7-2 with TRBJ2-1; 7 bases fit TRBD1. The clonotype comes from a human donor in good health (CMV status not recorded). Some clones in this sample may be carry-over from other donors' samples. Sequenced material: CD8+ T cells from cultured PBMCs, taken from culture after CMV antigen stimulation. This CDR3 reads CASSSGRQGVTYNEQFF. Written as DNA, the CDR3 is TGTGCCAGCAGCTCCGGGCGTCAGGGGGTAACTTACAATGAGCAGTTCTTC. The complete variable domain, with remaining parts taken from reference TRBV7-2 and TRBJ2-1, reads GAGVSQSPSNKVTEKGKDVELRCDPISGHTALYWYRQSLGQGLEFLIYFQGNSAPDKSGLPSDRFSAERTGGSVSTLTIQRTQQEDSAVYLCASSSGRQGVTYNEQFFGPGTRLTVL.